This T cell receptor (beta chain) was sequenced in a study of CD8+ T cells in alopecia areata. Study context: Transfer of skin from approximately 6-12-month-old C3H/HeJ graft donors with spontaneous alopecia was made to roughly 6-10-week-old female C3H/HeJ mice. Study results and caveats: Scalp lesions, especially in alopecia totalis/universalis, had higher clonality than normal scalp. Scalp sequencing also captures normal skin's resident alphabeta T cells.

A sort of pooled cutaneous lymph node cells used CD4, CD8alpha, NKG2D, NKG2ACE and other stains. CDR1 and CDR2 from the germline V gene are SNHLY and FYNGKV (reference sequence). V was trimmed by 5 bases and J by 3 bases, leaving 12 bases between them. The CDR3 is made up of 14 amino acids. Sequencing templates came from extracted RNA that was reverse transcribed into cDNA. Method: immunoSEQ multiplex PCR; TCRdb's copy keeps in-frame clones and lacks some. Singletons are absent from the sample, which has approximately 300,000 clones. This clone came up a few times. What it binds is unknown. The germline and genes are mouse ones. The read ends 4 residues before the CDR3 terminus; that terminus is restored from the germline J gene.

The sequence was obtained from a C3H/HeJ mouse with alopecia areata. As its MHC haplotype, the strain has H2-k. The sequenced sample was CD4+ T cells sorted from a lymph node. The chain has TRBV3 and TRBJ2-5, with a possible D match to TRBD1 (6 bases). CDR3 bases read: TGTGCCAGCAGCCCCGGGACAATACAAGAC. Encoded protein: CASSPGTIQD. The CDR3, in full, reads CASSPGTIQDTQYF.